The subject of this entry is one T cell receptor beta chain. Its antigen is currently unknown. The junction shows a germline mismatch at one end, possibly a read error. The record originates from a study of T cells in Graves' hyperthyroidism and ophthalmopathy. Study summary: Peripheral blood was acquired at first diagnosis, ahead of any therapy whatsoever.

Amplification of TCR beta CDR3 regions used RNA as the template. An initial round of RT-PCR targeting the TCR CDR3 relied on the HTBI primer set. Each CDR3 protein is one row after TCRdb ran MiXCR on the multiplex PCR reads. The sample records over 700,000 distinct CDR3 sequences, roughly a third being singletons. The CDR3 runs to 14 residues. In germline, CDR1 is LNHNV, CDR2 YYDKDF (reference sequence). Study-level results: In the blood, most expanded thyroid clonotypes above 0.001 appeared as well. Ophthalmopathy could be told apart from stable hyperthyroidism with a 13 V-J model.

Cells are PBMCs isolated from about 10 ml of fresh blood. The rearrangement uses TRBV15 and TRBJ2-7; no definite D call. The assigned J gene may be wrong: the sequence end matches TRBJ2-1 better. The receptor was isolated from a woman aged 40 to 55 with Graves' hyperthyroidism. Source material: blood. The CDR3 protein is CATSRRHGPNGQFF. CDR3 nucleotide sequence: TGTGCCACCAGCAGACGGCACGGGCCCAATGGGCAGTTCTTC.